This T cell receptor (beta chain) was retrieved from a study of T cells in localized non-small cell lung cancer (dated by TCRdb to the early 2020s). At the level of the whole study: The study examined T cell repertoires in 236 patients with early-stage NSCLC and compared tumors with uninvolved tumor-adjacent lungs. The cohort consisted of roughly 240 treatment-naive NSCLC patients whose localized lung tumors had been resected. A mean age of 66.3 years was recorded for the NSCLC patients, of whom under 150 were male and more than 85 were female. The paper's findings and limits, for the study overall: Higher blood T cell density associated with longer overall survival, while higher adjacent-lung clonality associated with shorter survival. Uninvolved tumor-adjacent lung showed the highest T cell clonality, higher than tumor, which suggests more focused antigenic responses in the uninvolved tumor-adjacent lung. Multi-region tumor sequencing was not performed, so intratumor heterogeneity could not be excluded. Of the top 100 tumor clones, a median of 57 were detected in paired uninvolved adjacent lung; around 30 were also among that lung's top 100. Since the design was exploratory, TCR variables were selected using unadjusted p-values with no false-discovery rate correction.

At diagnosis, tumor, uninvolved tumor-adjacent lung and peripheral blood were collected and then preserved as a mix of FFPE and fresh-frozen material. Blood samples were analyzed as peripheral blood mononuclear cells for TCR repertoire profiling. Points on this clone: No antigen is known for it. There are no base qualities to consult, and no much larger clone falls within one base.

TCR beta CDR3 regions were sequenced from DNA using the immunoSEQ Assay. Per the original workflow: To compute T cell density, TCR beta template counts were normalized to usable DNA, which was estimated by amplifying housekeeping genes. Richness was estimated with the preseqR package, extrapolating to 400,000 templates for PBMC samples and 120,000 templates for tissue samples. Clonality was taken to be one minus Pielou's evenness. Tissue-enriched TCRs were identified through differential abundance testing performed on productive amino-acid clonotypes, with a minimum total count of 5 and an alpha of 0.1. The Jaccard Index and the Morisita Overlap Index were used to measure how much the repertoires overlapped between compartments. GLIPH grouped TCR beta CDR3s together with public tetramer-defined viral CDR3s, and a viral motif had to include at least three viral sequences and show V-gene enrichment. Here the immuneACCESS table is served through TCRdb, limited to in-frame sequences with V and J called. Missing clones are a known gap in these copies; in checked studies unresolved V genes cover under half, and the rest lacks a known reason. V, J and clone size were drawn from that table, and D and trimming were deduced from the DNA. This sample lists over 30,000 clones; over 80% were detected once. The ten largest clones capture roughly 2.5% of the sample.

The trim is 7 bases for V and 7 bases for J, with a gap of 5 bases between the germline ends. The CDR3 holds 10 amino acids from the cysteine to the phenylalanine. The entry retains the CDR3 DNA only, 30 bases that are in frame from base 1. The CDR1 and CDR2 encoded by the germline V gene are LGHNT and FRNRAP. The material was peripheral blood, obtained before any cancer treatment. The source of this sequence is a woman aged 35 to 75 with stage I lung adenocarcinoma. The chain links TRBV12-5 with TRBJ2-4; the D gene remains uncertain. CDR3 loop: CASEPNIQYF. The base sequence is TGTGCTAGTGAGCCGAACATTCAGTACTTC.